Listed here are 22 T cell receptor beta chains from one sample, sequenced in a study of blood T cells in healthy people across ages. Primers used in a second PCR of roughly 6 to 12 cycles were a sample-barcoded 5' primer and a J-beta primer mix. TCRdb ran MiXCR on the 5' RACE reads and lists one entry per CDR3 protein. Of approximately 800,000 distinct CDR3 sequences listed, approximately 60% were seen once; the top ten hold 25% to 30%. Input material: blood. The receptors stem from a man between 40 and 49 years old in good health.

CDR3 sequence reads: CASRPLAGGYNEQFF. CDR3 nucleotide sequence: TGTGCCAGCAGACCCTTAGCGGGGGGGTACAATGAGCAGTTCTTC. The V gene is TRBV14, the J gene TRBJ2-1; 11 nucleotides align to TRBD2. J lost 4 bases, V lost 6 bases, and 5 bases had no gene match. The germline CDR1 and CDR2 sequences are SGHDN and FVKESK. The CDR3 loop spans 15 amino acids. Looking up the rest from reference TRBV14 and TRBJ2-1 gives the full variable domain: EAGVTQFPSHSVIEKGQTVTLRCDPISGHDNLYWYRRVMGKEIKFLLHFVKESKQDESGMPNNRFLAERTGGTYSTLKVQPAELEDSGVYFCASRPLAGGYNEQFFGPGTRLTVL.

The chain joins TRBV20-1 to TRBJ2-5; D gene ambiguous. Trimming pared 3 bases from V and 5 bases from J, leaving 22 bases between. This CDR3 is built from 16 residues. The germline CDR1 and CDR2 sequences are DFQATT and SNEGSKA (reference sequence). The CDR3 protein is CSASPLGRNPRETQYF. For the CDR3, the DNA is TGCAGTGCTAGTCCGCTTGGCAGAAACCCTAGGGAGACCCAGTACTTC.

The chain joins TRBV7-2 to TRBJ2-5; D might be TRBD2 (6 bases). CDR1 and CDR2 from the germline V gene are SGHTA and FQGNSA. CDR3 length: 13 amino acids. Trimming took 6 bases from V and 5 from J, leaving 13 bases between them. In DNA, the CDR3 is TGTGCCAGCAGTTTCCTAGCGATGGAGACCCAGTACTTC. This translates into CASSFLAMETQYF.

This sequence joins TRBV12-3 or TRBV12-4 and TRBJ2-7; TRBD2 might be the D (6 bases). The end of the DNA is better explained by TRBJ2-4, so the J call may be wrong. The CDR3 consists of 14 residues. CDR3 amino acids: CASSPTGGRNIQYF. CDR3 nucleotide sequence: TGTGCCAGCAGTCCCACTGGAGGGAGAAACATTCAGTACTTC.

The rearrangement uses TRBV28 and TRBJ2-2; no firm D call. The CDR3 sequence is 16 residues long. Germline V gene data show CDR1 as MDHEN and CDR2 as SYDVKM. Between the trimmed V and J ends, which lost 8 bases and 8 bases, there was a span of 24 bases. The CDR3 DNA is TGTGCCAGCGTAAAGAAGGATCCCCCGAGGACGGGGGAGCTGTTTTTT. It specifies CASVKKDPPRTGELFF.

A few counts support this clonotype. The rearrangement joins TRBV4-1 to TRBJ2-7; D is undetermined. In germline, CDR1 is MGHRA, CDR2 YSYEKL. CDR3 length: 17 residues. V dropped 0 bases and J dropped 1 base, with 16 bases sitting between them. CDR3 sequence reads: CASSQDQGPPRSYEQYF. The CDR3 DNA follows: TGCGCCAGCAGCCAAGATCAAGGTCCACCGCGATCCTACGAGCAGTACTTC.

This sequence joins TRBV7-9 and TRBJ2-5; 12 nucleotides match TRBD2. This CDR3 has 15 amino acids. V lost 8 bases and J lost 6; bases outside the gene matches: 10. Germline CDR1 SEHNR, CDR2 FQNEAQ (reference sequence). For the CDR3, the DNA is TGTGCCAGCCGACCGACTAGCGGGAGTCGACAGACCCAGTACTTC. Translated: CASRPTSGSRQTQYF.

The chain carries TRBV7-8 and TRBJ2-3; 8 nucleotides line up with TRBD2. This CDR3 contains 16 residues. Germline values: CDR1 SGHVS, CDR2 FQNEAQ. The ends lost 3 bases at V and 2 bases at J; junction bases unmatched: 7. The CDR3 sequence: CASSLTLAGFTDTQYF. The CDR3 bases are TGTGCCAGCAGCTTGACTCTAGCGGGCTTCACAGATACGCAGTATTTT.

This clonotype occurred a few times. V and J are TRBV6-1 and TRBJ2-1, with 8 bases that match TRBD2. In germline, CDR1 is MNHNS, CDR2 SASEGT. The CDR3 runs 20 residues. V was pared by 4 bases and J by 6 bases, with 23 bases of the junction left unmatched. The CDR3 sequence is CASSGTPYSRGGADLNEQFF. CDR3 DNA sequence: TGTGCCAGCAGTGGGACCCCATACTCACGGGGGGGCGCGGATCTCAATGAGCAGTTCTTC.

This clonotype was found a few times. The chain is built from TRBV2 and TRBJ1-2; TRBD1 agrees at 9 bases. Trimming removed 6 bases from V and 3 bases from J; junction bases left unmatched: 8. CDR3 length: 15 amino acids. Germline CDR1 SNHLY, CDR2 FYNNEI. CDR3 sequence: CASSSSTGGDYGYTF. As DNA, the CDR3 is TGTGCCAGCAGCTCCTCTACAGGGGGCGACTATGGCTACACCTTC.

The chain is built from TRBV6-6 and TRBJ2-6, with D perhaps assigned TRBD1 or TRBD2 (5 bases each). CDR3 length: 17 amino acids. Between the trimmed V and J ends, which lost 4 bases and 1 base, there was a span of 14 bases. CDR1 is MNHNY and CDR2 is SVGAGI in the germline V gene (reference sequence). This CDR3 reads CASSSQGDGSGANVLTF. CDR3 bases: TGTGCCAGCAGTTCCCAAGGGGACGGGTCTGGGGCCAACGTCCTGACTTTC.

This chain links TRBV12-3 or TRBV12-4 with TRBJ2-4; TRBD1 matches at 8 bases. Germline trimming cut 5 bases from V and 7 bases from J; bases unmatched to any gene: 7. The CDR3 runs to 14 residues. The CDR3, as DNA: TGTGCCAGCAGTCTGCCGACAGGGGCGAACATTCAGTACTTC. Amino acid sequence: CASSLPTGANIQYF.

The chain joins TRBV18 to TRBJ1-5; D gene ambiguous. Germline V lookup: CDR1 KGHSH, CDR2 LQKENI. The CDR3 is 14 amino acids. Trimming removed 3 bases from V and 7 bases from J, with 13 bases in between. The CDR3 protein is CASSPDQLRQPQHF. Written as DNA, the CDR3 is TGTGCCAGCTCACCCGACCAACTTCGGCAGCCCCAGCATTTT.

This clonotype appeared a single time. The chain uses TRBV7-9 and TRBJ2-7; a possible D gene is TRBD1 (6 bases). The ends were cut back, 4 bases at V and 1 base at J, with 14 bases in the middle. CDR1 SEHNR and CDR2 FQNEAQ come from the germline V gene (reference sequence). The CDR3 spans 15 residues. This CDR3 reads CASSYDRLPSYEQYF. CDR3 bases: TGTGCCAGCAGCTACGACAGGTTGCCTTCCTACGAGCAGTACTTC.

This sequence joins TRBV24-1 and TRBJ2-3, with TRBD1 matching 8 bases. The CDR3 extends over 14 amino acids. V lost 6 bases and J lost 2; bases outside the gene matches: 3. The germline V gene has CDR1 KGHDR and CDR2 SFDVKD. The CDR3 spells CATSWTGNTDTQYF. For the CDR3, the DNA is TGTGCCACCAGTTGGACAGGGAACACAGATACGCAGTATTTT.

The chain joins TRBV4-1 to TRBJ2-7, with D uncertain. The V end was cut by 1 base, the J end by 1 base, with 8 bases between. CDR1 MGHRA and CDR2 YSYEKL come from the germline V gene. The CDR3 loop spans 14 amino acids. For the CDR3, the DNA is TGCGCCAGCAGCCAAGGACCTCTTTCCTACGAGCAGTACTTC. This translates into CASSQGPLSYEQYF.

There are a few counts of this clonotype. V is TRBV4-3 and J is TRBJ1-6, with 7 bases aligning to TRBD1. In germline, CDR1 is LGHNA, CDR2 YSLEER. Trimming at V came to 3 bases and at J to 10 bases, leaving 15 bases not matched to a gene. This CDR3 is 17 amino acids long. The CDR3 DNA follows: TGCGCCAGCAGCCAGACTACAGGGGCCGCTTTAGGATCACCCCTCCACTTT. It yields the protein CASSQTTGAALGSPLHF.

The chain's CDR3 is CASSPRVSGGPNTGELFF. CDR3 DNA sequence: TGTGCCAGCAGCCCTCGCGTTAGCGGGGGGCCCAACACCGGGGAGCTGTTTTTT. The chain joins TRBV9 to TRBJ2-2; 10 positions match TRBD2. Germline CDR1 and CDR2: SGDLS and YYNGEE. The CDR3 has 18 amino acids. V shed 4 bases, J shed 2 bases, and the junction held 11 bases outside the gene matches. The variable domain in full, with the rest retrieved from reference TRBV9 and TRBJ2-2, is DSGVTQTPKHLITATGQRVTLRCSPRSGDLSVYWYQQSLDQGLQFLIQYYNGEERAKGNILERFSAQQFPDLHSELNLSSLELGDSALYFCASSPRVSGGPNTGELFFGEGSRLTVL.

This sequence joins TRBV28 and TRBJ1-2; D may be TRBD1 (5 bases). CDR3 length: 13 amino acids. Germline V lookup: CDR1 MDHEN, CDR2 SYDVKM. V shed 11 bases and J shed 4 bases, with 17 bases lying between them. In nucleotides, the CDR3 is TGTGCCGCGGAGTGGGGCTCGGGCTATGGCTACACCTTC. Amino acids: CAAEWGSGYGYTF.

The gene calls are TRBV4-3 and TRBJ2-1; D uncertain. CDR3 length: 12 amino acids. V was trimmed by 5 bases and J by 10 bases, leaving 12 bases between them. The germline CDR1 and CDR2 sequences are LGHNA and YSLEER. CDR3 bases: TGCGCCAGCAGCTCGCAAGGCGCCGAGCAGTTCTTC. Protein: CASSSQGAEQFF.

This CDR3 is CASSVGTGDNEQFF. CDR3 sequence (DNA): TGTGCCAGCAGCGTCGGGACAGGGGACAATGAGCAGTTCTTC. The rearrangement joins TRBV13 to TRBJ2-1, with 10 bases that match TRBD1. CDR3 length: 14 amino acids. Trimming at V came to 5 bases and at J to 5 bases, leaving 3 bases not matched to a gene. Germline values: CDR1 PRHDT, CDR2 FYEKMQ (reference sequence).

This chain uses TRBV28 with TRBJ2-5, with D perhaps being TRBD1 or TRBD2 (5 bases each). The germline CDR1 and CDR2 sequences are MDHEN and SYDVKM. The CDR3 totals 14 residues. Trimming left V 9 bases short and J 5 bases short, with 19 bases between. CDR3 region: CARKHPRGSETQYF. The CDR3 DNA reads TGTGCCAGAAAACATCCCCGGGGCTCGGAGACCCAGTACTTC.